These 29 T cell receptor beta chains came from one sample sequenced in a study of PD-L1 blockade in urothelial cancer. Method: immunoSEQ multiplex PCR; TCRdb's copy keeps in-frame clones and lacks some. The sample records around 80,000 clones, about nine tenths being singletons. The specimen was PBMCs, collected around atezolizumab (anti-PD-L1) treatment. The receptor set was obtained from a woman aged 70-85 years with urothelial cancer.

This chain links TRBV29-1 with TRBJ1-1; D is undetermined. The germline V gene has CDR1 SQVTM and CDR2 ANQGSEA. V gave up 7 bases and J gave up 7 bases, with 19 bases separating them. The CDR3 has 13 amino acids. This CDR3 reads CSAGKTGDSEAFF. CDR3 coding DNA: TGCAGCGCGGGAAAAACCGGGGATAGTGAAGCTTTCTTT.

The gene calls are TRBV29-1 and TRBJ2-1; D not certain. V shed 6 bases and J shed 13 bases, with 19 bases lying between them. Germline V gene sequence: CDR1 SQVTM, CDR2 ANQGSEA. The CDR3 length is 12 residues. The CDR3 DNA sequence: TGCAGCGTCGAAATCCTCAGGCAGCTCCAGTTCTTC. This codes for CSVEILRQLQFF.

The genes are TRBV6-5 and TRBJ1-2; no firm D call. Germline-derived CDR1 and CDR2 are MNHEY and SVGAGI. The CDR3 runs to 12 residues. The V and J ends lost 3 bases and 6 bases respectively, with 8 bases between them. This chain's CDR3 is CASSYSGNGYTF. The CDR3 DNA is TGTGCCAGCAGTTATTCGGGTAATGGCTACACCTTC.

The rearrangement uses TRBV2 and TRBJ1-5, with D maybe TRBD1 (6 bases). V was shortened by 7 bases and J by 3 bases, with 22 bases between the two germline ends. The CDR3 is 17 amino acids. Germline values: CDR1 SNHLY, CDR2 FYNNEI. Here the CDR3 reads CASTEDRTARLNQPQHF. CDR3 sequence (DNA): TGTGCCAGCACCGAAGATAGGACAGCACGCCTCAATCAGCCCCAGCATTTT.

The chain couples TRBV7-7 to TRBJ2-7, with 7 bases that match TRBD2. This CDR3 region has 17 residues. Germline V gives CDR1 SSHAT, CDR2 FNYEAQ (reference sequence). V lost 1 base, J lost 0 bases, and 9 bases stayed unmatched. The CDR3 nucleotides are TGTGCCAGCAGCTTAGTGGGACTAAACAAGAGCTCCTACGAGCAGTACTTC. This encodes CASSLVGLNKSSYEQYF.

The chain has TRBV27 and TRBJ2-1, with 9 bases lining up with TRBD2. The ends lost 3 bases at V and 6 bases at J; junction bases unmatched: 6. CDR1 and CDR2 (germline): MNHEY, SMNVEV (reference sequence). The CDR3 consists of 15 residues. CDR3 in amino acids: CASSLGLAILNEQFF. The CDR3 DNA sequence: TGTGCCAGCAGTTTGGGACTAGCTATTCTCAATGAGCAGTTCTTC.

The chain employs TRBV6-5 and TRBJ2-1; TRBD1 matches 7 bases. The V and J ends lost 7 bases and 2 bases, in that order; junction bases with no gene match: 5. The CDR3 covers 14 residues. CDR1 and CDR2 from the germline V gene are MNHEY and SVGAGI. CDR3 region: CASNQQGTYNEQFF. CDR3 coding DNA: TGTGCCAGCAACCAACAGGGGACCTACAATGAGCAGTTCTTC.

CDR3 protein: CSAGDRSEQFF. Here the CDR3 DNA reads TGCAGTGCTGGGGACAGGAGCGAGCAGTTCTTC. The chain employs TRBV20-1 and TRBJ2-1; 8 bases line up with TRBD1. The germline gives CDR1 DFQATT, CDR2 SNEGSKA (reference sequence). The V segment lost 5 bases and the J segment 10 bases; nucleotides outside the gene matches: 4. CDR3 length equals 11 residues.

J is TRBJ2-7 and V is TRBV30, with D tentatively TRBD1 (6 bases). Looked up from germline, CDR1 is GTSNPN and CDR2 is SVGIG (reference sequence). The CDR3 contains 13 residues. Trimming removed 7 bases from V and 7 bases from J, with 20 bases in between. The DNA of the CDR3 is TGTGCCTTGGAAAAGGGTGAGGGGGTTGAGCAGTACTTC. Translated, it gives CALEKGEGVEQYF.

The chain links TRBV9 to TRBJ1-6; 9 positions agree with TRBD1. This CDR3 spans 14 amino acids. In germline, CDR1 is SGDLS, CDR2 YYNGEE. The V and J ends lost 5 bases and 7 bases, in that order; junction bases with no gene match: 4. CDR3 nucleotide sequence: TGTGCCAGCAGTACGGACAGGGGCAATTCACCCCTCCACTTT. Protein sequence: CASSTDRGNSPLHF.

This chain uses TRBV30 with TRBJ1-1; D not certain. Trimming pared 5 bases from V and 6 bases from J, leaving 13 bases between. The germline V gene encodes CDR1 GTSNPN and CDR2 SVGIG (reference sequence). This CDR3 contains 12 residues. CDR3 protein: CAWGNWRAEAFF. The CDR3 DNA sequence: TGTGCCTGGGGGAACTGGAGGGCTGAAGCTTTCTTT.

The CDR3 DNA reads TGTGCCAGCAGTTATGGGGACAGCTCCTACAATGAGCAGTTCTTC. Translated, it gives CASSYGDSSYNEQFF. The rearrangement joins TRBV6-5 to TRBJ2-1, with TRBD1 identical over 7 bases. The CDR3 runs 15 residues. V lost 3 bases to trimming and J lost 0 bases; unmatched junction nucleotides: 2. Germline V gives CDR1 MNHEY, CDR2 SVGAGI.

The chain carries TRBV5-1 and TRBJ2-5, with 8 bases identical to TRBD2. Germline V gene data show CDR1 as SGHRS and CDR2 as YFSETQ. The CDR3 has 16 residues. Trimming at V came to 0 bases and at J to 1 base, leaving 5 bases not matched to a gene. Here the CDR3 reads CASSLGATSGQETQYF. The DNA of the CDR3 is TGCGCCAGCAGCTTGGGCGCCACTAGCGGCCAAGAGACCCAGTACTTC. Combining the CDR3 with reference TRBV5-1 and TRBJ2-5 gives the whole variable domain KAGVTQTPRYLIKTRGQQVTLSCSPISGHRSVSWYQQTPGQGLQFLFEYFSETQRNKGNFPGRFSGRQFSNSRSEMNVSTLELGDSALYLCASSLGATSGQETQYFGPGTRLLVL.

The rearrangement joins TRBV2 to TRBJ2-2; a possible D gene is TRBD2 (6 bases). CDR3 length: 15 residues. The germline V gene encodes CDR1 SNHLY and CDR2 FYNNEI. Trimming took 2 bases from V and 2 from J, leaving 9 bases between them. CDR3 coding DNA: TGTGCCAGCAGTGAATCACTAGCCAACACCGGGGAGCTGTTTTTT. Amino acids: CASSESLANTGELFF.

The chain combines TRBV13 with TRBJ1-2; TRBD1 is a possible D gene (6 bases). The CDR3 covers 14 residues. The germline CDR1 and CDR2 sequences are PRHDT and FYEKMQ (reference sequence). Trimming removed 8 bases from V and 7 bases from J, with 20 bases in between. CDR3 sequence reads: CASVLTGESGGYTF. DNA of the CDR3: TGTGCCAGCGTCCTGACAGGTGAATCGGGTGGCTACACCTTC.

The chain recombines TRBV4-3 with TRBJ1-2; the D gene is possibly TRBD1 (5 bases). The V gene lost 0 bases and the J gene lost 4 bases, with 12 bases spanning the gap. Germline V gene data show CDR1 as LGHNA and CDR2 as YSLEER. The CDR3 has 15 amino acids. This CDR3 reads CASSQDLGQGYGYTF. CDR3 in DNA: TGCGCCAGCAGCCAAGATCTTGGGCAGGGCTATGGCTACACCTTC.

The CDR3 region is CAWSLLAGIETQYF. Here the CDR3 DNA reads TGTGCCTGGAGTTTACTAGCGGGAATTGAGACCCAGTACTTC. The V call is TRBV30, the J call TRBJ2-5; 10 bases are shared with TRBD2. The V segment lost 2 bases and the J segment 5 bases; nucleotides outside the gene matches: 5. This CDR3 region has 14 residues. Germline V lookup: CDR1 GTSNPN, CDR2 SVGIG (reference sequence). The complete variable domain, with remaining parts taken from reference TRBV30 and TRBJ2-5, reads SQTIHQWPATLVQPVGSPLSLECTVEGTSNPNLYWYRQAAGRGLQLLFYSVGIGQISSEVPQNLSASRPQDRQFILSSKKLLLSDSGFYLCAWSLLAGIETQYFGPGTRLLVL.

The chain joins TRBV15 to TRBJ2-1, with D maybe TRBD1 (5 bases). V lost 5 bases to trimming and J lost 5 bases, with 25 bases between them. CDR1 and CDR2 from the germline V gene are LNHNV and YYDKDF (reference sequence). There are 18 residues in the CDR3. CDR3 loop: CATSYDSPGYGSDNEQFF. In nucleotides, the CDR3 is TGTGCCACCAGCTACGACTCCCCAGGGTACGGCTCTGACAATGAGCAGTTCTTC.

The CDR3 region is CASSLGTGSSYNSPLHF. In nucleotides, the CDR3 is TGTGCCAGCAGCCTTGGGACAGGGAGCTCCTATAATTCACCCCTCCACTTT. The chain is built from TRBV7-2 and TRBJ1-6, with 9 bases identical to TRBD1. Germline assignment: CDR1 SGHTA and CDR2 FQGNSA. The CDR3 extends over 17 amino acids. The V and J ends lost 5 bases and 0 bases, in that order; junction bases with no gene match: 5.

V is TRBV5-4 and J is TRBJ2-5, with TRBD2 identical over 8 bases. V dropped 4 bases and J dropped 5; count of bases not matched to a gene: 13. CDR3 size: 16 residues. Germline V lookup: CDR1 SGHNT, CDR2 YYREEE (reference sequence). The CDR3 is CASSVGGASREETQYF. CDR3 DNA: TGTGCCAGCAGCGTCGGGGGGGCTAGTCGGGAGGAGACCCAGTACTTC.

This chain joins TRBV4-1 and TRBJ2-3; no clear D. This CDR3 is built from 14 residues. Germline V CDR1 and CDR2: MGHRA, YSYEKL. V was clipped by 1 base and J by 3 bases, with 8 bases between them. The CDR3: CASSQGRTTDTQYF. In DNA, the CDR3 is TGCGCCAGCAGCCAAGGCAGAACGACAGATACGCAGTATTTT.

The V gene is TRBV15, the J gene TRBJ2-7; D call uncertain. V was trimmed by 0 bases and J by 6 bases, leaving 6 bases between them. There are 12 residues in the CDR3. In germline, CDR1 is LNHNV, CDR2 YYDKDF (reference sequence). This chain's CDR3 is CATSRDSREQYF. The CDR3 DNA follows: TGTGCCACCAGCAGAGACTCTCGCGAGCAGTACTTC.

The chain combines TRBV10-1 with TRBJ2-3; 7 bases are shared with TRBD1. CDR3 length: 14 residues. The V gene end was trimmed by 6 bases and the J gene end by 8 bases; junction bases not matched to a gene: 11. Germline CDR1 reads WNHNN; CDR2 reads SYGVQD (reference sequence). CDR3 DNA sequence: TGCGCCAGCAGCGCCGGGACAGCCACGGGTACGCAGTATTTT. Translation gives CASSAGTATGTQYF.

The chain joins TRBV30 to TRBJ2-7, with a tentative D call TRBD2 (5 bases). The ends were cut back, 2 bases at V and 0 bases at J, with 8 bases in the middle. The CDR3 has 13 amino acids. Germline loops: CDR1 GTSNPN, CDR2 SVGIG (reference sequence). The CDR3 sequence is CAWSRTFSYEQYF. CDR3 nucleotides: TGTGCCTGGAGTCGGACTTTCTCCTACGAGCAGTACTTC. Full variable domain (rest looked up from reference TRBV30 and TRBJ2-7): SQTIHQWPATLVQPVGSPLSLECTVEGTSNPNLYWYRQAAGRGLQLLFYSVGIGQISSEVPQNLSASRPQDRQFILSSKKLLLSDSGFYLCAWSRTFSYEQYFGPGTRLTVT.

The table lists this clone with a few counts. V and J are TRBV6-5 and TRBJ2-7, with D hard to call. The CDR3 has 15 amino acids. Germline V gives CDR1 MNHEY, CDR2 SVGAGI. V was trimmed by 0 bases and J by 2 bases, leaving 11 bases between them. The CDR3 region has the DNA TGTGCCAGCAGTTACTCCTCGGGTGGAGCCTACGAGCAGTACTTC. Translated, it gives CASSYSSGGAYEQYF.

For the CDR3, the DNA is TGCGCCAGCAGCTTGTTTCCAGGAGGGAACACTGAAGCTTTCTTT. This gives the protein CASSLFPGGNTEAFF. This rearrangement joins TRBV5-1 to TRBJ1-1; D not resolved. Trimming cost V 1 base and J 1 base, with 11 bases left between them. Per the germline V gene, CDR1 is SGHRS and CDR2 is YFSETQ. CDR3 length: 15 amino acids. The full variable domain, its missing parts supplied by reference TRBV5-1 and TRBJ1-1, is KAGVTQTPRYLIKTRGQQVTLSCSPISGHRSVSWYQQTPGQGLQFLFEYFSETQRNKGNFPGRFSGRQFSNSRSEMNVSTLELGDSALYLCASSLFPGGNTEAFFGQGTRLTVV.

The chain is built from TRBV19 and TRBJ2-7, with 13 bases fitting TRBD2. This CDR3 has 19 residues. The V segment lost 7 bases and the J segment 1 base; nucleotides outside the gene matches: 16. Germline-derived CDR1 and CDR2 are LNHDA and SQIVND (reference sequence). DNA of the CDR3: TGTGCCAGTAACCCCTATTGGAGACTAGCGGGGGGACGGTCCTACGAGCAGTACTTC. It is translated as CASNPYWRLAGGRSYEQYF.

The chain uses TRBV30 and TRBJ1-2, with 7 bases lining up with TRBD1. The CDR3 is 13 residues long. Trimming at V came to 3 bases and at J to 4 bases, leaving 5 bases not matched to a gene. CDR1 and CDR2 (germline): GTSNPN, SVGIG (reference sequence). The CDR3 nucleotides read TGTGCCTGGAGCATGGGACAGATCTATGGCTACACCTTC. Translation: CAWSMGQIYGYTF. Full variable domain (rest looked up from reference TRBV30 and TRBJ1-2): SQTIHQWPATLVQPVGSPLSLECTVEGTSNPNLYWYRQAAGRGLQLLFYSVGIGQISSEVPQNLSASRPQDRQFILSSKKLLLSDSGFYLCAWSMGQIYGYTFGSGTRLTVV.

The chain is built from TRBV6-1 and TRBJ2-1; D perhaps matches TRBD2 (5 bases). V was trimmed by 4 bases and J by 6 bases, leaving 13 bases between them. The CDR3 totals 14 residues. Germline CDR1 reads MNHNS; CDR2 reads SASEGT. This chain's CDR3 is CASSASSVVNEQFF. CDR3 in DNA: TGTGCCAGCAGTGCTAGCTCCGTCGTCAATGAGCAGTTCTTC.